Reported below is one T cell receptor (beta chain). Its recognized antigen is unknown. A much larger clone lies one base from this, so it may be a read error. The CDR1 and CDR2 encoded by the germline V gene are SGHTA and FQGTGA. Reading from cysteine to phenylalanine, the CDR3 counts 16 amino acids. The retained sequence is limited to the CDR3, 48 bases, with the frame set at the first base. This sample was included in a study of blood T cells in healthy people across ages (dated by TCRdb to between 2014 and 2016). A note on the overall study: In model experiments, roughly one uniquely barcoded TCR beta cDNA molecule per two T cells was captured by template switching. Four age groups were formed from the donors: young (average approximately 15 years), middle-aged (around 41), aged (more than 55) and long-lived (around 80). To avoid experimental bias, donors of different ages were randomly spread across the sequencing lanes. The study analyzed two additional independent replicas of 1 million unique cDNA reads from the same blood draw for two donors, one aged 18 to 29 and one aged 80 or older. Age-related changes in TCR beta repertoire diversity were measured in the study by deep sequencing normalized with unique cDNA molecular identifiers. The paper's findings and limits, for the study overall: Compared with the aged group, the long-lived group had more naive CD4+ T cells, fewer expanded clones and increased TCR diversity, a pattern suggesting age selection. Because profiling used bulk unsorted PBMCs, naive and antigen-experienced compartments could not be compared conclusively. Estimates of total diversity based on one million sequenced T cells were considered lower bounds and underestimates. Donor CMV infection status was unknown, potentially confounding age-related changes in expanded clonotypes. The percentage of naive T cells measured by flow cytometry correlated strongly with observed TCR beta diversity. Observed TCR beta diversity per million T cells fell roughly linearly with age, and a significant reduction was already apparent by age roughly 40.

To prepare the library, 5' RACE was applied. The sequencing machine was an Illumina HiSeq 2500. The second PCR ran for about 6 to 11 cycles and used a J-beta primer mix along with a sample-barcoded 5' primer. A unique molecular identifier was introduced onto each TCR beta cDNA molecule by a template-switch 5' adaptor carrying 12 random nucleotides. At least 2.5 million CDR3-containing paired-end reads were obtained from each sample. First-strand cDNA was synthesized from all RNA with the Mint cDNA synthesis kit, primed by a TRBC-specific oligonucleotide. After uracil-DNA glycosylase treatment, a first 18-cycle PCR used universal primers M1SS and BC2_uni_R on all cDNA. Turning to the authors' computational methods: Each sample was normalized by randomly selecting 1 million high-quality reads, each carrying a distinct molecular identifier. Instead of being binned into consensus sequences, reads that shared molecular identifiers were thrown out. CDR3 identification, clonotype clustering and error correction used MiTCR with a Q25 quality threshold and the strictest error-elimination algorithm. Lower-bound total TCR beta diversity was estimated with a nonparametric unseen species model using Euler transformation. Through fastp at Q25 and MiXCR, TCRdb rebuilt clones from the public reads, retaining in-frame beta chains. Rows are combined by CDR3 protein, so each entry shows the most common genes and DNA. The V and J calls follow TCRdb's processing rather than the paper's. Within this sample are around 1.5 million distinct CDR3 sequences, with about 31% of them counted one time only. 11% of the sample lies in the top ten.

Systemically healthy Caucasian individuals from Russia, 35 to 40 in total and aged about 6 to 95 years, were included as donors. Each donor gave around 9.8 milliliters of peripheral blood, collected into EDTA-treated Vacutainer tubes. Ficoll-Paque density-gradient centrifugation was used to isolate PBMCs, with at least 7 million obtained per sample. Total RNA was extracted from PBMCs with Trizol reagent, with at least 5.5 micrograms obtained per sample. For every donor, flow cytometry on a PBMC aliquot measured the percentage of naive CD45RAhigh/CD27high T cells. The V and J segments used are TRBV7-3 and TRBJ2-7; TRBD1 fits 7 bases in the junction. The sequenced sample was blood. This clonotype originated in a woman under 40 in good health. The CDR3 in this case is CAGSLKPGQRSYEQYF. The sequenced DNA: TGTGCCGGCAGCCTAAAGCCGGGACAGAGATCCTACGAGCAGTACTTC.